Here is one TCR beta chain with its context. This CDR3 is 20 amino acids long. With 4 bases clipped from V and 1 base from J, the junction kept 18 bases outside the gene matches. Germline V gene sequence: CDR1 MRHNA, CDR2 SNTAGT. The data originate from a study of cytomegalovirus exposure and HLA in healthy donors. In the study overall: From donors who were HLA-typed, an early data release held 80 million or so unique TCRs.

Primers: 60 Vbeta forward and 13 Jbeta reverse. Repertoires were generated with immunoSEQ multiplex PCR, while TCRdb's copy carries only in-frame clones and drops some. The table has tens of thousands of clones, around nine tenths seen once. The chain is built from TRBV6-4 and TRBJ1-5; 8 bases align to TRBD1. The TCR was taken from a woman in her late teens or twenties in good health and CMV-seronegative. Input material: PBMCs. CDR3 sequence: CASSVPSRQGCTRSNQPQHF. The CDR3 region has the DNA TGTGCCAGCAGTGTCCCGTCAAGACAGGGGTGCACCCGGAGCAATCAGCCCCAGCATTTT.